This T cell receptor beta chain was profiled in a study of cytomegalovirus exposure and HLA in healthy donors. Per germline, CDR1 SEHNR and CDR2 FQNEAQ (reference sequence). This CDR3 region has 16 residues. The V gene end was trimmed by 1 base and the J gene end by 9 bases; junction bases not matched to a gene: 9. This clone was found a few times. PCR amplification relied on 60 Vbeta primers (plus 13 Jbeta primers). Libraries were prepared by immunoSEQ multiplex PCR; TCRdb keeps only in-frame clonotypes and omits some of them. Of some 120,000 clones in the sample, 17% are singletons; the top ten hold approximately 2.9%.

This clonotype originated in a female donor in good health and CMV-seropositive. The chain combines TRBV7-9 with TRBJ2-1; TRBD2 matches at 10 bases. Sequenced sample: PBMCs. The CDR3 spells CASSLERLAGAIEQFF. The CDR3 DNA reads as TGTGCCAGCAGCTTAGAACGGCTAGCGGGGGCCATTGAGCAGTTCTTC.